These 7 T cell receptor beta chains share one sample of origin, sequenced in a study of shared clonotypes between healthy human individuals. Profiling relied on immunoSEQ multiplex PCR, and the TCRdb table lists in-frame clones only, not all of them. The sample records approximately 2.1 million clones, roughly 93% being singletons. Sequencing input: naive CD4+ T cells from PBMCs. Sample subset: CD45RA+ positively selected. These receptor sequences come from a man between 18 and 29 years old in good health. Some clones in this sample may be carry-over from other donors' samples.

CDR3 DNA: TGTGCCAGCAGCCCCGGACAGGGTAGGACCAATGAGCAGTTCTTC. Translating gives CASSPGQGRTNEQFF. The rearrangement uses TRBV7-2 and TRBJ2-1; 8 bases are a match to TRBD1. This CDR3 comprises 15 residues. V dropped 5 bases and J dropped 6; count of bases not matched to a gene: 9. Germline CDR1 reads SGHTA; CDR2 reads FQGNSA. The variable domain in full, completed from reference TRBV7-2 and TRBJ2-1, reads GAGVSQSPSNKVTEKGKDVELRCDPISGHTALYWYRQSLGQGLEFLIYFQGNSAPDKSGLPSDRFSAERTGGSVSTLTIQRTQQEDSAVYLCASSPGQGRTNEQFFGPGTRLTVL.

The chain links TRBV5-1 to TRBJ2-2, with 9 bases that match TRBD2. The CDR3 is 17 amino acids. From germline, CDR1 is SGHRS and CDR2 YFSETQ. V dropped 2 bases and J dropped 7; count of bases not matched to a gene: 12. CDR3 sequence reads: CASSLAGTSSFGGELFF. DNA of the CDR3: TGCGCCAGCAGCTTAGCCGGGACTAGCAGCTTTGGCGGGGAGCTGTTTTTT.

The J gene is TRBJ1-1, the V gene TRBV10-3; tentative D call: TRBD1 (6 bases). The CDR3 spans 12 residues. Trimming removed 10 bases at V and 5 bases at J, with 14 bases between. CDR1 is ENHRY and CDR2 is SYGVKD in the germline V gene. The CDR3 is CATTGQRTEAFF. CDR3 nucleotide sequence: TGTGCCACCACAGGACAGAGGACTGAAGCTTTCTTT.

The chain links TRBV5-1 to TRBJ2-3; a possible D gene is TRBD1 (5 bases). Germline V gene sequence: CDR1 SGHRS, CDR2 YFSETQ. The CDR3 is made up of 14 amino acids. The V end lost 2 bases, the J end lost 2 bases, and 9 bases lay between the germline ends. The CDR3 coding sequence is TGCGCCAGCAGCTTTATACAGGCCACAGATACGCAGTATTTT. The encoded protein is CASSFIQATDTQYF.

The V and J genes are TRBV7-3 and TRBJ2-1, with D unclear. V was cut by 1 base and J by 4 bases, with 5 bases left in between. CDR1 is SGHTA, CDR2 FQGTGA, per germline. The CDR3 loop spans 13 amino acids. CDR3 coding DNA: TGTGCCAGCAGCTTAAATCTGTACAATGAGCAGTTCTTC. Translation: CASSLNLYNEQFF.

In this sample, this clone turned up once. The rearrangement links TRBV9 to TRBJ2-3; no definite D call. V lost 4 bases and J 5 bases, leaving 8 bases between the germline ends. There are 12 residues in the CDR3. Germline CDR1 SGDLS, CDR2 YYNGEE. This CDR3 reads CASSLSLDTQYF. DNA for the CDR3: TGTGCCAGCAGCCTATCGCTAGATACGCAGTATTTT. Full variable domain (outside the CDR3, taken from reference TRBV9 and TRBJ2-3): DSGVTQTPKHLITATGQRVTLRCSPRSGDLSVYWYQQSLDQGLQFLIQYYNGEERAKGNILERFSAQQFPDLHSELNLSSLELGDSALYFCASSLSLDTQYFGPGTRLTVL.

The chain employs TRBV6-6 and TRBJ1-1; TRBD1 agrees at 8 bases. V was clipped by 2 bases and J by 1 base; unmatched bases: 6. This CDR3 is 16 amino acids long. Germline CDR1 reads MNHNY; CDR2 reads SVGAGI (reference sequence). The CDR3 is CASSYARGQGNTEAFF. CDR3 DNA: TGTGCCAGCAGTTACGCCAGGGGGCAAGGGAACACTGAAGCTTTCTTT.